This T cell receptor (beta chain) was documented in a study of blood T cell repertoires in COVID-19 (dated by TCRdb to the early 2020s). As for the study more broadly: The collaborator samples originated in the United States, Italy and Spain and spanned the acute and convalescent phases of COVID-19. Nearly every sample came with metadata listing a de-identified subject ID, COVID-19 status, age in years and sex. The repertoires were released in a freely available public database intended as a resource for research on the immune response to SARS-CoV-2. The prospective study material was composed of cDNA or gDNA derived from T cells, B-cell-depleted T cells, or PBMCs. Deeply sampled blood TCRbeta repertoires from subjects exposed to, actively infected with, or recovered from COVID-19 were included in the dataset. The samples were drawn from the first 160 participants of the ongoing ImmuneRACE study and from some 1,300 subjects provided by 6 global collaborators. Where available, HLA class I and class II types were taken from metadata supplied by the sample provider and were not determined by assay-based typing. What the work shows at the level of the full study, not this receptor alone: How much clinical and demographic metadata was included differed by source and by participant, and the metadata was provided uncurated.

Each collaborating institution followed its own protocols to collect whole blood in K2EDTA tubes. Collaborator samples were shipped for TCRbeta analysis as frozen whole blood, isolated PBMCs, or DNA extracted from either sample type. TCRbeta CDR3 regions were amplified from genomic DNA using the immunoSEQ Assay, a bias-controlled multiplex PCR. The paper's data handling went like this. Within the assay, amplification of reference gene primers was used to estimate how many nucleated cells each sample contained. To quantify the absolute abundance of each unique TCRbeta CDR3 rearrangement, sequence reads were collapsed and filtered. For each sample, productive Simpson clonality was calculated by taking the square root of Simpson's diversity index across productive rearrangements. This immuneACCESS table, as held by TCRdb, lists in-frame sequences with V and J called but not all clones. Of the missing ones, under half trace to an unresolved V gene in checked studies; the others have no known cause. The V and J calls and the clone size are those of that table, but D and trimming were determined from the DNA. Counted in this sample were some 490,000 clones; over 75% of them appeared once. The top ten hold about 3% of the sample.

Reading from cysteine to phenylalanine, the CDR3 counts 13 amino acids. CDR3 DNA is the only sequence kept; it has 39 bases, read in frame from the first base. CDR1 and CDR2 (LNHDA, SQIVND) derive from the germline V gene (reference sequence). Compared with germline, V lacks 5 bases and J lacks 11 bases; bases without a gene match: 7. This clone came up once. Its antigen target is currently unknown. No base quality information exists; no much larger clone differs at one position. What was sequenced was peripheral blood. The rearrangement joined TRBV19 to TRBJ1-5; 9 central nucleotides agree with TRBD1. The receptor's source is a human donor in a cohort sampled during active COVID-19. The DNA reads as follows: TGTGCCAGTAGTCCGGGACAGGGATTTACCCAGCATTTT. Translation gives CASSPGQGFTQHF.